The 8 T cell receptor beta chains below come from one sample, sequenced in a study of neurological immune-mediated disorders (dated 2019 in TCRdb). Interpreted using the paper, the time point label stands for: longitudinal time-point 3. Library preparation employed 5' RACE. The reads were generated on an Illumina HiSeq 2500. Starting from the raw public reads, TCRdb applied fastp trimming at Q25, assembled clones with MiXCR and retained in-frame beta chains. Under each unique CDR3 protein, matching rows form one entry showing the most common genes and DNA. This sample comprises approximately 100,000 distinct CDR3 sequences, about a tenth of them detected only once. Approximately 3.3% of the sample comes from the top ten. Sequenced: PBMCs. The source of these receptors is a female donor with HTLV-1-associated myelopathy (HAM/TSP).

At least ten counts were recorded for this clonotype. The gene calls are TRBV5-1 and TRBJ1-4; 8 positions match TRBD1. CDR3 size: 15 residues. CDR1 SGHRS and CDR2 YFSETQ come from the germline V gene. V dropped 1 base and J dropped 11; count of bases not matched to a gene: 10. CDR3 nucleotide sequence: TGCGCCAGCAGCTTGAACAATCAGGGGGCGGAGAAACTGTTTTTT. It specifies CASSLNNQGAEKLFF.

This clonotype was found many times. The rearrangement links TRBV4-1 to TRBJ2-3; TRBD2 matches at 8 bases. CDR1 and CDR2 from the germline V gene are MGHRA and YSYEKL. The CDR3 is 15 residues long. The V segment lost 4 bases and the J segment 0 bases; nucleotides outside the gene matches: 3. The CDR3 nucleotides read TGCGCCAGCAGCCTCGAGCGGGGGAGCACAGATACGCAGTATTTT. Residues: CASSLERGSTDTQYF.

This clonotype was recorded at least ten times. This chain joins TRBV5-1 and TRBJ2-2; TRBD1 matches at 7 bases. The CDR3 length is 15 residues. CDR1 SGHRS and CDR2 YFSETQ come from the germline V gene. V lost 7 bases, J lost 0 bases, and 6 bases stayed unmatched. The CDR3 nucleotides read TGCGCCAGCTGGCCCGGGACAGCGAACACCGGGGAGCTGTTTTTT. Its protein is CASWPGTANTGELFF.

This clonotype was seen many times. This chain uses TRBV6-6 with TRBJ1-3; TRBD1 matches at 10 bases. The CDR3 loop spans 16 amino acids. V lost 5 bases and J lost 2; bases outside the gene matches: 6. Germline values: CDR1 MNHNY, CDR2 SVGAGI (reference sequence). CDR3 DNA sequence: TGTGCCAGCAGTAGCTCCGGGACAGGGGCTGGAAACACCATATATTTT. It codes for CASSSSGTGAGNTIYF.

As concerns this clonotype: This sequence may be a read error, since a much larger clone differs from it by one base. This sequence joins TRBV6-2 or TRBV6-3 and TRBJ2-2; no definite D call. Germline lookup yields CDR1 MNHEY and CDR2 SVGEGT. The CDR3 covers 14 residues. The ends were cut back, 11 bases at V and 2 bases at J, with 15 bases in the middle. DNA for the CDR3: TGTGCCCATGCATTGAACTCAAACACCGGGGAGCTGTTTTTT. Protein: CAHALNSNTGELFF.

There are many counts of this clonotype. The chain recombines TRBV7-2 with TRBJ1-4; D is unresolved. There are 11 residues in the CDR3. Trimming left V 5 bases short and J 6 bases short, with 4 bases between. The germline gives CDR1 SGHTA, CDR2 FQGNSA. This CDR3 reads CASSRYEKLFF. For the CDR3, the DNA is TGTGCCAGCAGCCGATATGAAAAACTGTTTTTT.

This clonotype was observed a single time. The rearrangement joins TRBV20-1 to TRBJ2-1, with TRBD1 matching over 9 bases. V shed 0 bases and J 6 bases; nucleotides not matched to a gene: 6. CDR1 and CDR2 (germline): DFQATT, SNEGSKA (reference sequence). The CDR3 is 15 amino acids. This CDR3 is CSARDSRQGVNEQFF. The CDR3 DNA reads as TGCAGTGCTAGAGATAGCAGACAGGGGGTCAATGAGCAGTTCTTC.

This clonotype was recorded once. The V call is TRBV6-6, the J call TRBJ2-2; D unclear. The CDR3 has 14 amino acids. Trimming cost V 2 bases and J 3 bases, with 7 bases left between them. Germline V gene lookup returns CDR1 MNHNY and CDR2 SVGAGI (reference sequence). In DNA, the CDR3 is TGTGCCAGCAGTTACCTCCGGGACACCGGGGAGCTGTTTTTT. Its protein is CASSYLRDTGELFF.